The 28 T cell receptor beta chains given below trace back to one sample, sequenced in a study of human T cells and chemical hapten exposure. TCRdb re-called the RACE reads with MiXCR, one entry per CDR3 protein. The sample yields 95,000 to 150,000 distinct CDR3 sequences, roughly 12% seen once. The time point denotes: pre-sensitization, week 0. Treatment described: therapeutic diphenylcyclopropenone sensitization with weekly scalp DPC. Specimen: whole blood, collected in connection with sensitization to the hapten diphenylcyclopropenone (DPC). These receptors all stem from a young woman with alopecia areata. Some clones in this sample may be carry-over from other donors' samples.

This clonotype was counted at least ten times. The chain employs TRBV7-9 and TRBJ1-1; D gene unclear. V was clipped by 5 bases and J by 3 bases, with 13 bases between them. Germline V gene lookup returns CDR1 SEHNR and CDR2 FQNEAQ (reference sequence). The length of the CDR3 is 14 residues. CDR3 sequence reads: CASSLVLGDTEAFF. The CDR3 coding sequence is TGTGCCAGCAGCCTAGTCCTGGGTGACACTGAAGCTTTCTTT.

The V call is TRBV3-1, the J call TRBJ1-2; D call uncertain. Looked up from germline, CDR1 is LGHDT and CDR2 is YNNKEL (reference sequence). This CDR3 region has 15 residues. Deletions cut 4 bases from V and 3 bases from J, with 15 bases between. The CDR3 protein is CASSPNWRVDYGYTF. The CDR3 DNA follows: TGTGCCAGCAGCCCCAATTGGAGGGTGGACTATGGCTACACCTTC. Supplemented by reference TRBV3-1 and TRBJ1-2, the full variable domain reads DTAVSQTPKYLVTQMGNDKSIKCEQNLGHDTMYWYKQDSKKFLKIMFSYNNKELIINETVPNRFSPKSPDKAHLNLHINSLELGDSAVYFCASSPNWRVDYGYTFGSGTRLTVV.

This clonotype was counted at least ten times. The J gene is TRBJ1-2, the V gene TRBV18; unclear D gene. Germline V gene data show CDR1 as KGHSH and CDR2 as LQKENI. Trimming left V 5 bases short and J 0 bases short, with 13 bases between. The CDR3 spans 15 residues. CDR3 sequence reads: CASSAGAAANYGYTF. The DNA of the CDR3 is TGTGCCAGCTCAGCGGGAGCGGCAGCTAACTATGGCTACACCTTC.

The V and J genes are TRBV5-6 and TRBJ1-2, with D perhaps TRBD1 (5 bases). V dropped 4 bases and J dropped 9 bases, with 16 bases sitting between them. The CDR3 is 13 residues long. Germline V CDR1 and CDR2: SGHDT, YYEEEE. CDR3 residues: CASSPGATNRYTF. In nucleotides, the CDR3 is TGTGCCAGCAGCCCCGGGGCCACCAACCGCTACACCTTC. Full variable domain (remainder filled in from reference TRBV5-6 and TRBJ1-2): DAGVTQSPTHLIKTRGQQVTLRCSPKSGHDTVSWYQQALGQGPQFIFQYYEEEERQRGNFPDRFSGHQFPNYSSELNVNALLLGDSALYLCASSPGATNRYTFGSGTRLTVV.

The sample holds a few counts of this clonotype. The chain is built from TRBV10-1 and TRBJ1-5; possible D gene TRBD1, 6 bases. CDR1 WNHNN and CDR2 SYGVQD come from the germline V gene (reference sequence). Trimming stripped 11 bases from V and 7 bases from J, with 15 bases between. This CDR3 region has 12 residues. The CDR3 DNA is TGCGCCCGTCAACAGGGTGACCAGCCCCAGCATTTT. The encoded protein is CARQQGDQPQHF.

The rearrangement joins TRBV4-3 to TRBJ2-4, with TRBD2 matching 13 bases. There are 17 residues in the CDR3. Germline CDR1 LGHNA, CDR2 YSLEER. V was clipped by 3 bases and J by 10 bases; unmatched bases: 12. For the CDR3, the DNA is TGCGCCAGCAGCCAGGAACCCGGGACTAGCGGGACAACGATTCAGTACTTC. The encoded protein is CASSQEPGTSGTTIQYF.

The chain couples TRBV6-5 to TRBJ2-3; 9 positions agree with TRBD2. J gave up 1 base and V 0 bases, and 2 bases lay outside the gene matches. Germline V gene sequence: CDR1 MNHEY, CDR2 SVGAGI. The CDR3 has 16 amino acids. CDR3 protein: CASSYSLAGGTDTQYF. The CDR3 DNA follows: TGTGCCAGCAGTTACTCGTTAGCGGGGGGCACAGATACGCAGTATTTT.

The V call is TRBV27, the J call TRBJ2-7; 7 nucleotides line up with TRBD1. Germline V gene lookup returns CDR1 MNHEY and CDR2 SMNVEV (reference sequence). The CDR3 is 13 residues long. V lost 6 bases to trimming and J lost 6 bases; unmatched junction nucleotides: 8. The CDR3: CASRLTGSLEQYF. Here the CDR3 DNA reads TGTGCCAGCAGACTGACAGGGTCCCTCGAGCAGTACTTC.

In this sample, this clonotype turned up many times. The chain has TRBV5-1 and TRBJ2-5, with TRBD1 matching over 12 bases. This CDR3 spans 16 amino acids. After removal of 4 bases from V and 5 bases from J, the junction contained 9 bases not matched to a gene. Germline-derived CDR1 and CDR2 are SGHRS and YFSETQ. The CDR3 is CASSVIPGQGAETQYF. CDR3 sequence (DNA): TGCGCCAGCAGCGTTATACCGGGACAGGGGGCTGAGACCCAGTACTTC.

The CDR3 nucleotides read TGTGCCAGCAGCCAGGGCCTTGTGAGCGGAGCTTTCTTT. Protein product: CASSQGLVSGAFF. This chain joins TRBV6-2 or TRBV6-3 and TRBJ1-1; a weak D match, TRBD1 (5 bases). Germline V gene lookup returns CDR1 MNHEY and CDR2 SVGEGT. The V and J ends lost 6 bases and 10 bases respectively, with 18 bases between them. The CDR3 length is 13 residues.

The chain combines TRBV11-2 with TRBJ1-6; 9 bases map to TRBD1. J lost 9 bases, V lost 4 bases, and 1 base had no gene match. CDR3 size: 13 residues. Germline values: CDR1 SGHAT, CDR2 FQNNGV. The CDR3 loop is CASSSDRGSPLHF. CDR3 in DNA: TGTGCCAGCAGCTCGGACAGGGGTTCACCCCTCCACTTT.

This clonotype was counted a few times. V is TRBV12-3 or TRBV12-4 and J is TRBJ2-7; the D gene could be TRBD1 or TRBD2 (5 bases each). Trimming cost V 0 bases and J 4 bases, with 7 bases left between them. The CDR3 sequence is 13 residues long. The CDR3 reads CASSLAEGYEQYF. The CDR3 DNA reads as TGTGCCAGCAGTTTAGCTGAGGGGTACGAGCAGTACTTC.

This clonotype was seen ten or more times. The rearrangement joins TRBV29-1 to TRBJ1-5, with D possibly being TRBD1 (5 bases). CDR1 is SQVTM, CDR2 ANQGSEA, per germline. The CDR3 is 13 residues long. Trimming shortened V by 7 bases and J by 2 bases, and 12 bases separated the two germline ends. CDR3 amino acids: CSASGGRNQPQHF. CDR3 DNA: TGCAGCGCGAGTGGGGGACGCAATCAGCCCCAGCATTTT.

This clonotype was seen only a few times. The chain is built from TRBV20-1 and TRBJ2-1, with D maybe TRBD2 (5 bases). V was clipped by 5 bases and J by 6 bases, with 17 bases between them. This CDR3 region has 14 residues. Germline-derived CDR1 and CDR2 are DFQATT and SNEGSKA (reference sequence). CDR3 DNA sequence: TGCAGTGCTCCTTACGGACTTACCTTCAATGAGCAGTTCTTC. This encodes CSAPYGLTFNEQFF.

This clonotype has ten or more counts. This chain joins TRBV6-6 and TRBJ1-5; 7 bases line up with TRBD1. Germline V lookup: CDR1 MNHNY, CDR2 SVGAGI (reference sequence). The CDR3 runs 14 residues. V was clipped by 8 bases and J by 6 bases; unmatched bases: 10. The CDR3, as DNA: TGTGCCAGCCTAAGACAGGGTGTTTCTCAGCCCCAGCATTTT. Its translation is CASLRQGVSQPQHF.

This chain connects TRBV20-1 to TRBJ2-7; 9 bases match TRBD2. The CDR3 totals 15 residues. CDR1 DFQATT and CDR2 SNEGSKA come from the germline V gene (reference sequence). V shed 0 bases, J shed 3 bases, and the junction held 6 bases outside the gene matches. The CDR3: CSARDHGGGVYEQYF. The CDR3 coding sequence is TGCAGTGCTAGAGACCATGGCGGGGGGGTCTACGAGCAGTACTTC.

This clonotype has ten or more counts. This sequence joins TRBV5-5 and TRBJ2-1; 7 nucleotides line up with TRBD1. The CDR3 length is 17 residues. The V and J ends lost 1 base and 9 bases, in that order; junction bases with no gene match: 16. Germline V gives CDR1 SGHKS, CDR2 YYEKEE (reference sequence). CDR3 sequence reads: CASSLSLVGLQGSEQFF. The CDR3 DNA is TGTGCCAGCAGCTTGTCCCTTGTGGGGTTACAGGGGAGTGAGCAGTTCTTC.

This clonotype came up many times. The V gene is TRBV7-8, the J gene TRBJ2-7; D remains ambiguous. The CDR3 extends over 16 amino acids. V was shortened by 5 bases and J by 2 bases, with 19 bases between the two germline ends. The germline V gene has CDR1 SGHVS and CDR2 FQNEAQ. This chain's CDR3 is CASSTPRMAPPYEQYF. Here the CDR3 DNA reads TGTGCCAGCAGCACTCCTCGAATGGCGCCCCCCTACGAGCAGTACTTC.

This chain joins TRBV11-1 and TRBJ1-2; D unresolved. The length of the CDR3 is 14 residues. The germline CDR1 and CDR2 sequences are SGHAT and FQDESV (reference sequence). With 5 bases removed from V and 3 bases from J, the gap between germline ends came to 13 bases. CDR3 sequence: CASSPRRLDYGYTF. DNA of the CDR3: TGTGCCAGCAGCCCCCGGAGGCTCGACTATGGCTACACCTTC.

This clonotype was picked up a small number of times. The chain links TRBV20-1 to TRBJ2-7; 9 nucleotides align to TRBD1. The germline gives CDR1 DFQATT, CDR2 SNEGSKA (reference sequence). J was trimmed by 3 bases and V by 6 bases; bases with no gene match: 6. The CDR3 is 13 residues long. CDR3 sequence (DNA): TGCAGTGCCCCTTGGGACAGGGACTACGAGCAGTACTTC. This translates into CSAPWDRDYEQYF.

The sample holds a few counts of this clonotype. The V and J genes are TRBV20-1 and TRBJ1-5; possibly TRBD1 for D (6 bases). The V gene lost 3 bases and the J gene lost 4 bases, with 13 bases spanning the gap. This CDR3 region has 14 residues. The V gene's germline CDR1 is DFQATT and CDR2 SNEGSKA (reference sequence). DNA of the CDR3: TGCAGTGCTAGTTATCCACAGGGAAATCAGCCCCAGCATTTT. This translates into CSASYPQGNQPQHF.

The V gene is TRBV3-1, the J gene TRBJ2-7; 12 positions match TRBD2. CDR3 size: 14 residues. The germline V gene has CDR1 LGHDT and CDR2 YNNKEL (reference sequence). V shed 4 bases and J 2 bases; nucleotides not matched to a gene: 0. The CDR3 is CASSRTSGTYEQYF. The CDR3 DNA reads TGTGCCAGCAGCCGGACTAGCGGGACCTACGAGCAGTACTTC.

This clonotype was found a few times. This chain connects TRBV11-2 to TRBJ2-2; the D is unclear. The CDR3 loop spans 16 amino acids. The germline gives CDR1 SGHAT, CDR2 FQNNGV. Between the trimmed V and J ends, which lost 2 bases and 1 base, there was a span of 11 bases. The CDR3 nucleotides are TGTGCCAGCAGCTTACCCTTTGGCGGGAACACCGGGGAGCTGTTTTTT. This encodes CASSLPFGGNTGELFF.

This clonotype has more than one count but fewer than ten. The V call is TRBV3-1, the J call TRBJ2-7, with 8 bases fitting TRBD1. The CDR3 runs to 14 residues. The V gene end was trimmed by 0 bases and the J gene end by 5 bases; junction bases not matched to a gene: 3. Per germline, CDR1 LGHDT and CDR2 YNNKEL (reference sequence). The CDR3 sequence: CASSQEGTGHEQYF. CDR3 bases: TGTGCCAGCAGCCAAGAAGGGACAGGTCACGAGCAGTACTTC.

This clonotype was detected a few times. The rearrangement joins TRBV2 to TRBJ2-3; perhaps TRBD2 as D (6 bases). Germline V CDR1 and CDR2: SNHLY, FYNNEI. Trimming left V 7 bases short and J 1 base short, with 21 bases between. The CDR3 has 17 amino acids. As DNA, the CDR3 is TGTGCCAGCAACCCTCAAGAGGCTAGCGCCCGCACAGATACGCAGTATTTT. Translating gives CASNPQEASARTDTQYF.

This clonotype was found many times. V gene TRBV7-2 combines with J gene TRBJ2-5; D not resolved. The CDR3 has 13 amino acids. V was trimmed by 1 base and J by 3 bases, leaving 6 bases between them. Germline V lookup: CDR1 SGHTA, CDR2 FQGNSA. The CDR3 region has the DNA TGTGCCAGCAGCTTAGGAGTGAAAGAGACCCAGTACTTC. The encoded protein is CASSLGVKETQYF.

In DNA, the CDR3 is TGCAGTGCCCGGAATAGGGACAGGGCAAACATTCAGTACTTC. Its translation: CSARNRDRANIQYF. The gene calls are TRBV20-1 and TRBJ2-4; 9 bases align to TRBD1. V shed 6 bases, J shed 6 bases, and the junction held 9 bases outside the gene matches. The CDR3 sequence is 14 residues long. The germline V gene encodes CDR1 DFQATT and CDR2 SNEGSKA (reference sequence).

This clonotype was counted only a few times. The gene calls are TRBV27 and TRBJ2-7; TRBD2 agrees at 10 bases. V lost 7 bases to trimming and J lost 2 bases; unmatched junction nucleotides: 14. Germline V CDR1 and CDR2: MNHEY, SMNVEV (reference sequence). The CDR3 extends over 17 amino acids. The CDR3, as DNA: TGTGCCAGCACTTCCATGGATACTAGCGGGGCGGCCTACGAGCAGTACTTC. Protein sequence: CASTSMDTSGAAYEQYF.